This T cell receptor beta chain was found in a study of CD8 T cells in ankylosing spondylitis. About this clonotype: The target antigen is unknown.

TCRdb recomputed calls from the 5' RACE reads with MiXCR, one row per CDR3 protein. In the table there are nearly 350,000 distinct CDR3 sequences, over 12% of which are singletons. In germline, CDR1 is SGHRS, CDR2 YFSETQ. This CDR3 contains 14 residues. Between the trimmed V and J ends, which lost 3 bases and 1 base, there was a span of 9 bases. Study observations and caveats: Reportedly, disease-linked clones are significantly enriched in ankylosing spondylitis patients' matched synovial fluid. Earlier authors reported some of these motif variants in reactive arthritis synovial fluid and blood.

This chain uses TRBV5-1 with TRBJ2-3; no definite D call. This sequence was found in a male donor with ankylosing spondylitis or in good health (not recorded which). The material sequenced was blood, either unsorted or a sorted T cell fraction (not recorded which). The CDR3 region has the DNA TGCGCCAGCAGCTCCGGTTTCCGCACAGATACGCAGTATTTT. Protein: CASSSGFRTDTQYF.